The clone carrying this TCR beta chain was seen just once. Antigen unknown. The sample comes from a study of T cell responses to AZD1222 COVID-19 vaccine. Study findings and constraints: All repertoire sampling was performed exclusively after the peak T cell response. White British people made up most donors, females outnumbered males, and clonal diversity was possibly underestimated. With dominance at 160-218 and 743-854, vaccine-associated CD4 TCRs spanned spike. Following two doses of AZD1222, Spike-specific TCR breadth and depth rose.

Clones were sequenced by immunoSEQ multiplex PCR, and TCRdb holds only the in-frame ones, with some missing. Among around 150,000 clones listed, just over 90% were seen once. The CDR3 length is 13 residues. Germline loops: CDR1 MNHEY, CDR2 SMNVEV (reference sequence). Trimming pared 5 bases from V and 5 bases from J, leaving 11 bases between. The sequenced sample was peripheral blood, obtained 28 days after the second AZD1222 dose. The clonotype comes from an adult who received the AZD1222 COVID-19 vaccine. J is TRBJ2-3 and V is TRBV27, with a possible D match to TRBD2 (5 bases). In DNA, the CDR3 is TGTGCCAGCAGTCCAAGGACTCAAGATACGCAGTATTTT. Translated, it gives CASSPRTQDTQYF.